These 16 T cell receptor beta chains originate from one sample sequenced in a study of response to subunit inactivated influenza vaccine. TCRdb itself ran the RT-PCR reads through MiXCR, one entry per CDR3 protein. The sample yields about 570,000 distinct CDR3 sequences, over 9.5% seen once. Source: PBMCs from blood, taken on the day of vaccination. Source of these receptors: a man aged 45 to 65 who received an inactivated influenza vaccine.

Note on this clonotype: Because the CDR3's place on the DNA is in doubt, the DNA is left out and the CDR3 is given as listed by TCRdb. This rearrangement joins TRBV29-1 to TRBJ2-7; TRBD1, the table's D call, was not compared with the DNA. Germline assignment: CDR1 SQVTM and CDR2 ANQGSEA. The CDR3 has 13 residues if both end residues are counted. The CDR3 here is CSVGPGGSYEQYF.

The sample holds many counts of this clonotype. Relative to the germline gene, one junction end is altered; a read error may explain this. Here the CDR3 DNA reads TGTGCCAGCACCTTAGATACGGTACAAGAGACCCAGTACTTC. It encodes CASTLDTVQETQYF. V gene TRBV7-9 combines with J gene TRBJ2-5, with D hard to call. The CDR3 is made up of 14 amino acids. Germline loops: CDR1 SEHNR, CDR2 FQNEAQ (reference sequence).

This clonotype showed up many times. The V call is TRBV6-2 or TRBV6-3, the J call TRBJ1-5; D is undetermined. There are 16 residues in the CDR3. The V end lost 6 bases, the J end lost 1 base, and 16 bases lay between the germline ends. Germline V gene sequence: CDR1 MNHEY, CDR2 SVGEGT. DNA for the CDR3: TGTGCCAGCAGCGATACCGGGTCGAAGAGCAATCAGCCCCAGCATTTT. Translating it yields CASSDTGSKSNQPQHF.

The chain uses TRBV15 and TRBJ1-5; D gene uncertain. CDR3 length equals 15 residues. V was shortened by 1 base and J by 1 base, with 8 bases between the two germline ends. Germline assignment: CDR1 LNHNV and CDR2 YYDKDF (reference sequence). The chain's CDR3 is CATSRAAGSNQPQHF. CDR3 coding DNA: TGTGCCACCAGCAGAGCTGCTGGGAGCAATCAGCCCCAGCATTTT.

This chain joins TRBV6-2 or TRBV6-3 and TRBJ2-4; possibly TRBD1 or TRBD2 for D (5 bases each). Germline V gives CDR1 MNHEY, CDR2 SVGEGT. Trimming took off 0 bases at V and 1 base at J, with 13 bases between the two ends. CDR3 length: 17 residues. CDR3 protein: CASSYSGPLGAKNIQYF. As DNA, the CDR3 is TGTGCCAGCAGTTACTCGGGACCGCTCGGTGCCAAAAACATTCAGTACTTC.

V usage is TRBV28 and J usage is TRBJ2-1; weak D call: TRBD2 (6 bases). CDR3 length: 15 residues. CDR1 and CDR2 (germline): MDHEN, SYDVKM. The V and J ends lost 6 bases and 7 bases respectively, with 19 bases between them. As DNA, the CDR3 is TGTGCCAGCAGGTCCGGGCCCCCACGGGAGAATGAGCAGTTCTTC. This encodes CASRSGPPRENEQFF.

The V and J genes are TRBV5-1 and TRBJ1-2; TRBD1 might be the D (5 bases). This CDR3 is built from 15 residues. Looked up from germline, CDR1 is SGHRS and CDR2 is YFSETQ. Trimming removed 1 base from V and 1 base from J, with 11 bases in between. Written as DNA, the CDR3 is TGCGCCAGCAGCTTGTCATGGGGCAGTAACTATGGCTACACCTTC. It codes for CASSLSWGSNYGYTF.

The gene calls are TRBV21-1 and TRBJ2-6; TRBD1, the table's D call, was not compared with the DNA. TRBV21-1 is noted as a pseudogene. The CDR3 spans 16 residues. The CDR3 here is CASSKVCRAGANVLTF. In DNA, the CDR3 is TGTGCCAGCAGCAAAGTGTGCAGGGCTGGGGCCAACGTCCTGACTTTC.

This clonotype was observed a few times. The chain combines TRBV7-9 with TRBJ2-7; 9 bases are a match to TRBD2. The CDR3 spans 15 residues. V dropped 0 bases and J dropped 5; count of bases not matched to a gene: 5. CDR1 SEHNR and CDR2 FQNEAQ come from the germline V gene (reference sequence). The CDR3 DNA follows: TGTGCCAGCAGCTTAGCGTCTAGCGGGACAGACGAGCAGTACTTC. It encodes CASSLASSGTDEQYF.

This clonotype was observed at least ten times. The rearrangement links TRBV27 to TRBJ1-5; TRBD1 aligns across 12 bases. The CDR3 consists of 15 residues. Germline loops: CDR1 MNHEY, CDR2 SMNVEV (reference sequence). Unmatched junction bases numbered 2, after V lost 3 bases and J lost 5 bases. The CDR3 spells CASSFGTGGDQPQHF. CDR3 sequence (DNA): TGTGCCAGCAGTTTCGGGACAGGGGGCGATCAGCCCCAGCATTTT.

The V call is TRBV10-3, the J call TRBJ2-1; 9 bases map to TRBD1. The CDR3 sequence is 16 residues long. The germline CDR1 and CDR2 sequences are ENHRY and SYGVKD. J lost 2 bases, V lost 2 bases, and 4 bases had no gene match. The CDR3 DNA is TGTGCCATCAGTGAGCGACAGGGGGTCACCTACAATGAGCAGTTCTTC. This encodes CAISERQGVTYNEQFF.

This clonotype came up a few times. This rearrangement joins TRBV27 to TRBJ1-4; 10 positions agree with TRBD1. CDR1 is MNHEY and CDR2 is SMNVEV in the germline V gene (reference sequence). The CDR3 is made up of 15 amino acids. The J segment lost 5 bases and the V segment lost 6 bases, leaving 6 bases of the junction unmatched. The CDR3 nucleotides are TGTGCCAGCAGCGGACGGGACAGGGGAAATGAAAAACTGTTTTTT. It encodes CASSGRDRGNEKLFF.

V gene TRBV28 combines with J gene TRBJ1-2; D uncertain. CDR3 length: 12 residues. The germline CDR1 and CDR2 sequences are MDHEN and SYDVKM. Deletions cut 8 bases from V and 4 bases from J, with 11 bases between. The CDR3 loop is CASEHPIYGYTF. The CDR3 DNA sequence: TGTGCCAGCGAACACCCTATCTATGGCTACACCTTC.

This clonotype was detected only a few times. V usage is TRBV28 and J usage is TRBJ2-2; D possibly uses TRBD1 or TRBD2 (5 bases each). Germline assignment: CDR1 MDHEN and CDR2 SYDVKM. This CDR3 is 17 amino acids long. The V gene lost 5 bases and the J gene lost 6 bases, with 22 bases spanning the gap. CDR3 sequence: CASSLWTLDGGPGELFF. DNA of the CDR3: TGTGCCAGCAGTCTCTGGACACTAGACGGAGGACCCGGGGAGCTGTTTTTT.

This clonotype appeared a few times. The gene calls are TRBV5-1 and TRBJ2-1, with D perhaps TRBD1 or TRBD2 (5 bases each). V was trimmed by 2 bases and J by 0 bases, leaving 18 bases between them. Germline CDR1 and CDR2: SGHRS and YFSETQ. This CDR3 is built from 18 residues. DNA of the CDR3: TGCGCCAGCAGCTTCGGAGCTGGAAGCGGACACTCCTACAATGAGCAGTTCTTC. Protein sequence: CASSFGAGSGHSYNEQFF.

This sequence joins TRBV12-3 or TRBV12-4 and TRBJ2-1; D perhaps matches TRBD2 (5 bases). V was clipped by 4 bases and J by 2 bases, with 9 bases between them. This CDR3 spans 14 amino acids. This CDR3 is CASSWRQPYNEQFF. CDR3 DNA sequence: TGTGCCAGCAGTTGGAGGCAGCCCTACAATGAGCAGTTCTTC.